This TCR beta chain is from a study of cytomegalovirus exposure and HLA in healthy donors. Overall study results and limits: A later analysis associated some 16,000 TCR beta sequences with HLA alleles at a 0.05 false discovery rate. Analyzed later, association rates of TCRs varied across HLA loci, with DRB1 most and HLA-C fewest. TCR beta chain V- and J-gene trimming was linked, in a later analysis, to a missense variant in DCLRE1C.

This PCR relied on a set of 60 Vbeta primers and 13 Jbeta primers. Original analysis: Later reanalysis found around 84 million unique TCR beta chains, some 10 million of them shared. TCRdb keeps only in-frame clones here, not all; method: immunoSEQ multiplex PCR. That table furnishes V, J and clone size, whereas the DNA furnished D and trimming. Counted here are approximately 55,000 clones, around 80% occurring once; the ten biggest clones make up about 2.5%. Concerning this clone itself: Its antigen is unidentified.

This CDR3 is 15 amino acids long. Germline values: CDR1 MNHEY, CDR2 SVGAGI. Trimming removed 6 bases from V and 0 bases from J, with 12 bases in between. Material for sequencing was PBMCs. The sequence derives from a boy under 18 in good health and CMV-seropositive. V and J are TRBV6-5 and TRBJ2-1; D perhaps matches TRBD1 (6 bases). CDR3 DNA sequence: TGTGCCAGCAGCCCCCAGGGGAACTCCTACAATGAGCAGTTCTTC. This sequence encodes CASSPQGNSYNEQFF.